This T cell receptor (beta chain) was sequenced in a study of cytomegalovirus exposure and HLA in healthy donors. General observations from the study: It has been reported that TCR beta sequences accurately predicted the HLA-A and HLA-B alleles of most subjects.

About this clone itself: The antigen remains undetermined.

The PCR employed 60 Vbeta primers together with 13 Jbeta primers. Assay: immunoSEQ multiplex PCR; the TCRdb copy retains only in-frame clones and omits some. Counted here are tens of thousands of clones, roughly 75% occurring once; the ten biggest clones make up more than 6.5%. V shed 0 bases and J shed 6 bases, with 12 bases lying between them. The CDR3 has 15 amino acids. In germline, CDR1 is SGDLS, CDR2 YYNGEE. This rearrangement joins TRBV9 to TRBJ2-2; tentatively, D is TRBD1 (6 bases). Sequences were obtained from PBMCs. This sequence was found in a man in his thirties or forties in good health and CMV-seropositive. The CDR3 is CASSVVGGGAGELFF. CDR3 bases: TGTGCCAGCAGCGTAGTAGGGGGTGGGGCCGGGGAGCTGTTTTTT. The full variable domain, its missing parts supplied by reference TRBV9 and TRBJ2-2, is DSGVTQTPKHLITATGQRVTLRCSPRSGDLSVYWYQQSLDQGLQFLIQYYNGEERAKGNILERFSAQQFPDLHSELNLSSLELGDSALYFCASSVVGGGAGELFFGEGSRLTVL.